This T cell receptor beta chain was captured by sequencing in a study of blood T cell repertoires in COVID-19. This clone was counted many times. The germline V gene has CDR1 SGHRS and CDR2 YFSETQ. This CDR3 comprises 15 residues. Losses at the gene ends were 3 bases for V and 5 bases for J; bases not matched to a gene: 5. Assay: immunoSEQ multiplex PCR; the TCRdb copy retains only in-frame clones and omits some. The sample holds 250,000 to 350,000 clones, about 87% seen once. The TCR sequence derives from a woman aged 45-65 years who had recovered from COVID-19. The rearrangement links TRBV5-1 to TRBJ2-5; 12 positions match TRBD2. Sequenced sample: peripheral blood. The CDR3 DNA reads TGCGCCAGCAGCTGGGGGACTAGCGGGTCGGAGACCCAGTACTTC. Translated, it gives CASSWGTSGSETQYF.